Described below is a single TCR beta chain sequence and its context. These data come from a study of blood T cell repertoires in COVID-19. The repertoire was sequenced with immunoSEQ multiplex PCR; TCRdb's copy has only in-frame clones and lacks some. Among about 240,000 clones listed, approximately 83% were seen once. Participants came from about 23 US areas, aged roughly 18 to 89 years. Participants' own reports of clinical history determined their cohort assignment. With 5 bases removed from V and 0 bases from J, the gap between germline ends came to 14 bases. Germline assignment: CDR1 SEHNR and CDR2 FQNEAQ (reference sequence). The CDR3 length is 15 residues.

This sequence joins TRBV7-9 and TRBJ2-7; a weak D match, TRBD2 (6 bases). This clonotype was obtained from a woman aged 40 to 55 with acute COVID-19. The sample comprised PBMCs or T cells enriched from blood (not recorded which). This CDR3 is CASSTDYTSSYEQYF. The CDR3 coding sequence is TGTGCCAGCAGCACGGACTACACGAGCTCCTACGAGCAGTACTTC.